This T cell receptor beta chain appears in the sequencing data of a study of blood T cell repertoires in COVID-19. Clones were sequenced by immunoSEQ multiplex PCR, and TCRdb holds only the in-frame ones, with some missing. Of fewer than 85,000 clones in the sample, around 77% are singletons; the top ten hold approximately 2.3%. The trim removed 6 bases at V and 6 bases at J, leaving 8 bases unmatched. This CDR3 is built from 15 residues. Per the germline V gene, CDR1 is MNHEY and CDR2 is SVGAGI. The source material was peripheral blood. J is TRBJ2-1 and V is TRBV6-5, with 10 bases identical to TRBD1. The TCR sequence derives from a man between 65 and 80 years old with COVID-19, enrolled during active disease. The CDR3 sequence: CASSPIGTGANEQFF. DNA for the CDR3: TGTGCCAGCAGCCCGATAGGGACAGGGGCCAATGAGCAGTTCTTC.